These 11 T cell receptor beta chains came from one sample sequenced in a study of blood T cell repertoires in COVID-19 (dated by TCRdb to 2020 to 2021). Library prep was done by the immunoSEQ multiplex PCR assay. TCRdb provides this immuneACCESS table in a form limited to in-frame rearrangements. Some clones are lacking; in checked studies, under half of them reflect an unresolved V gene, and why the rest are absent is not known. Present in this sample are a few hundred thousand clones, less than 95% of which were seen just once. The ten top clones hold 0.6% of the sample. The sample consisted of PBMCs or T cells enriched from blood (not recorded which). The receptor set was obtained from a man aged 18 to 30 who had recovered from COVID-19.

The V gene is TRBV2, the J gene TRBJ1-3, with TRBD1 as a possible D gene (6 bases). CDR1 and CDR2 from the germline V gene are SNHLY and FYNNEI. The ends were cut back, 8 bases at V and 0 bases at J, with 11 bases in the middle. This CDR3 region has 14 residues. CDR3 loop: CASGGGRSGNTIYF. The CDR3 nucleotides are TGTGCCAGCGGGGGGGGGCGCTCTGGAAACACCATATATTTT.

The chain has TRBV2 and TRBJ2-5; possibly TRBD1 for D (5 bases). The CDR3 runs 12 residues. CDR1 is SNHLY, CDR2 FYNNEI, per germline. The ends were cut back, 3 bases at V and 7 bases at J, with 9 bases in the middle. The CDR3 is CASSDRDVTQYF. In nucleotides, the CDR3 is TGTGCCAGCAGTGACAGGGATGTGACCCAGTACTTC.

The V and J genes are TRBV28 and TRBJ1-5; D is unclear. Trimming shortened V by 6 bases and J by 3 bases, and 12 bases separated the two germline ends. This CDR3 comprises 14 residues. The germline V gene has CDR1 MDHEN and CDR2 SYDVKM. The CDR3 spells CASRPFRDNQPQHF. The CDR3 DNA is TGTGCCAGCAGGCCCTTTAGAGACAATCAGCCCCAGCATTTT.

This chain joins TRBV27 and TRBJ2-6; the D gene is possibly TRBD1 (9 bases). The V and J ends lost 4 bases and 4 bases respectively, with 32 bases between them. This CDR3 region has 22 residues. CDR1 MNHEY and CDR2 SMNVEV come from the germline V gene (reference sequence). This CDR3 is CASSSLPGTGNGRESGANVLTF. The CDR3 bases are TGTGCCAGCAGTTCCCTACCGGGGACAGGGAACGGGAGGGAATCAGGGGCCAACGTCCTGACTTTC.

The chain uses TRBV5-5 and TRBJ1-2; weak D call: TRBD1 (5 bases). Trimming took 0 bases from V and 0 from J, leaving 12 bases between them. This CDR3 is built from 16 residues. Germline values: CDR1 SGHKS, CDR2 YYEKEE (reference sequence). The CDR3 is CASSLARGSTNYGYTF. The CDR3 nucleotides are TGTGCCAGCAGCTTGGCGCGGGGCAGCACTAACTATGGCTACACCTTC.

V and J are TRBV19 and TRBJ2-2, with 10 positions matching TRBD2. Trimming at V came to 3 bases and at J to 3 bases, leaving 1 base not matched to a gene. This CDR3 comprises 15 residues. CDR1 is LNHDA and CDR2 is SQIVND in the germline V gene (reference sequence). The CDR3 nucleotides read TGTGCCAGTAGTATCCTAGCGGGAGACACCGGGGAGCTGTTTTTT. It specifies CASSILAGDTGELFF.

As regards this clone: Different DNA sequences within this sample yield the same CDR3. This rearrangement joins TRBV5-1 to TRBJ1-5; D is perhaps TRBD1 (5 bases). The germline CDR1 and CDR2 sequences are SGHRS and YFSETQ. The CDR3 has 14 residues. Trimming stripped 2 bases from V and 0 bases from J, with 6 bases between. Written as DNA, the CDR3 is TGCGCCAGCAGCTTAGGGGTTAGCAATCAGCCCCAGCATTTT. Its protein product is CASSLGVSNQPQHF.

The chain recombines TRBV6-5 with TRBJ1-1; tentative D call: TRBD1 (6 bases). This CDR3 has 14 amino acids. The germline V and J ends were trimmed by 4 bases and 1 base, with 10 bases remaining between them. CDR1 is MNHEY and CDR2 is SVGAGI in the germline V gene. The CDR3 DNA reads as TGTGCCAGCAGTTCCCAGGGGAGGAACACTGAAGCTTTCTTT. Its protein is CASSSQGRNTEAFF.

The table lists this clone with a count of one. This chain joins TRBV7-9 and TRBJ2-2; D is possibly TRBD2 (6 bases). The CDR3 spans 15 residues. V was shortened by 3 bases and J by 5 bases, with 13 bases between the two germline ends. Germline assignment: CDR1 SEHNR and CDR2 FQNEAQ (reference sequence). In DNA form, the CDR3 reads TGTGCCAGCAGCTTGGGGCGGGATGGAACCGGGGAGCTGTTTTTT. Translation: CASSLGRDGTGELFF.

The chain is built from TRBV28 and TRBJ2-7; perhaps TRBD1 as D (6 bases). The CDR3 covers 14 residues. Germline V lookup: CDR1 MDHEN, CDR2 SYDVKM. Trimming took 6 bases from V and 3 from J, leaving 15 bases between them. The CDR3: CASSLAGASYEQYF. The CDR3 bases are TGTGCCAGCAGCCTCGCAGGGGCTAGCTACGAGCAGTACTTC.

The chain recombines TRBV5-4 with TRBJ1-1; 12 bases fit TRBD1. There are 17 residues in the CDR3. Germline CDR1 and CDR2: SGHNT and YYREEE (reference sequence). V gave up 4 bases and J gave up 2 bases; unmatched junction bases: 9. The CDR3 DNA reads TGTGCCAGCAGCACACCGGGACAGGGGGCAGGTAACACTGAAGCTTTCTTT. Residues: CASSTPGQGAGNTEAFF.